The rows below give T cell receptor beta chains drawn from one sample of a study of blood T cell repertoires in COVID-19. Clones were read by immunoSEQ multiplex PCR, and TCRdb kept only the in-frame ones, dropping some. Of 350,000 to 500,000 clones detected, approximately 91% appear once; the ten largest clones hold approximately 1.5%. The sequenced material came from PBMCs or T cells enriched from blood (not recorded which). The receptors were gathered from a woman aged 18-29 years who had been exposed to COVID-19. Both conserved end residues are part of each CDR3. The D gene is left open where the match is weak. Clone size is given for some rows only: seen once, a few or many times, or a class if the clone is expanded.

V gene: TRBV19; J gene: TRBJ2-7; clone size: .; D gene: .; CDR3 length: 16; CDR3 protein: CASSISLLNPTYEQYF; CDR3 DNA: TGTGCCAGTAGTATTAGTCTCCTGAACCCTACCTACGAGCAGTACTTC
V gene: TRBV28; J gene: TRBJ2-1; clone size: .; D gene: TRBD2; CDR3 length: 15; CDR3 protein: CASSSPSGGYNEQFF; CDR3 DNA: TGTGCCAGCAGTTCCCCCAGCGGGGGATACAATGAGCAGTTCTTC
V gene: TRBV28; J gene: TRBJ1-3; clone size: .; D gene: TRBD1; CDR3 length: 17; CDR3 protein: CASSSATGAPSGNTIYF; CDR3 DNA: TGTGCCAGCAGTAGCGCGACAGGGGCTCCCTCTGGAAACACCATATATTTT
V gene: TRBV5-8; J gene: TRBJ2-3; clone size: .; D gene: TRBD2; CDR3 length: 16; CDR3 protein: CASSGLTSGSTDTQYF; CDR3 DNA: TGTGCCAGCAGCGGCTTGACTAGCGGGAGCACAGATACGCAGTATTTT
V gene: TRBV28; J gene: TRBJ2-6; clone size: many; D gene: TRBD1; CDR3 length: 16; CDR3 protein: CASRDRGDSGANVLTF; CDR3 DNA: TGTGCCAGCCGGGACAGGGGGGACTCTGGGGCCAACGTCCTGACTTTC
V gene: TRBV23-1; J gene: TRBJ2-1; clone size: once; D gene: .; CDR3 length: 16; CDR3 protein: CASSHIVGGTYNEQFF; CDR3 DNA: TGCGCCAGCAGTCATATCGTTGGCGGGACCTACAATGAGCAGTTCTTC
V gene: TRBV21-1; J gene: TRBJ2-7; clone size: .; D gene: .; CDR3 length: 15; CDR3 protein: CASSKDWTRRYEQYF; CDR3 DNA: TGTGCCAGCAGCAAAGATTGGACACGCCGTTACGAGCAGTACTTC
V gene: TRBV7-2; J gene: TRBJ2-7; clone size: .; D gene: TRBD2; CDR3 length: 15; CDR3 protein: CASSSSAGGTYEQYF; CDR3 DNA: TGTGCCAGCAGTTCCTCTGCGGGGGGGACCTACGAGCAGTACTTC
V gene: TRBV6-5; J gene: TRBJ2-3; clone size: .; D gene: .; CDR3 length: 15; CDR3 protein: CASSTGTPSTDTQYF; CDR3 DNA: TGTGCCAGCAGTACAGGAACGCCTAGCACAGATACGCAGTATTTT
V gene: TRBV7-2; J gene: TRBJ2-1; clone size: .; D gene: TRBD2; CDR3 length: 18; CDR3 protein: CASSSRPPSGAYYNEQFF; CDR3 DNA: TGTGCCAGCAGCTCCCGTCCCCCTAGCGGGGCTTATTACAATGAGCAGTTCTTC
V gene: TRBV9; J gene: TRBJ2-5; clone size: .; D gene: .; CDR3 length: 17; CDR3 protein: CASSSHEQGEYQETQYF; CDR3 DNA: TGTGCCAGCAGCTCACACGAACAGGGAGAATACCAAGAGACCCAGTACTTC
V gene: TRBV15; J gene: TRBJ1-6; clone size: .; D gene: .; CDR3 length: 15; CDR3 protein: CATSRDPGYNSPLHF; CDR3 DNA: TGTGCCACCAGCAGAGATCCGGGTTATAATTCACCCCTCCACTTT
V gene: TRBV6-5; J gene: TRBJ2-1; clone size: .; D gene: TRBD2; CDR3 length: 15; CDR3 protein: CASSYAGGRDNEQFF; CDR3 DNA: TGTGCCAGCAGTTACGCGGGGGGGCGAGACAATGAGCAGTTCTTC
V gene: TRBV5-4; J gene: TRBJ1-6; clone size: .; D gene: TRBD1; CDR3 length: 17; CDR3 protein: CASSWSARQGPNSPLHF; CDR3 DNA: TGTGCCAGCAGCTGGTCGGCCCGACAGGGACCTAATTCACCCCTCCACTTT
V gene: TRBV7-8; J gene: TRBJ2-7; clone size: .; D gene: .; CDR3 length: 14; CDR3 protein: CASSLTWQGNQQYF; CDR3 DNA: TGTGCCAGCAGCCTGACTTGGCAGGGCAATCAGCAGTACTTC
V gene: TRBV28; J gene: TRBJ2-2; clone size: .; D gene: TRBD2; CDR3 length: 17; CDR3 protein: CASSSILAGGHTGELFF; CDR3 DNA: TGTGCCAGCAGCTCCATTCTAGCGGGGGGCCACACCGGGGAGCTGTTTTTT
V gene: TRBV2; J gene: TRBJ1-4; clone size: .; D gene: .; CDR3 length: 14; CDR3 protein: CASSDSGLHEKLFF; CDR3 DNA: TGTGCCAGCAGTGATTCTGGACTTCATGAAAAACTGTTTTTT
V gene: TRBV7-2; J gene: TRBJ1-5; clone size: .; D gene: .; CDR3 length: 15; CDR3 protein: CASSLDRLSNQPQHF; CDR3 DNA: TGTGCCAGCAGCTTAGACAGATTAAGCAATCAGCCCCAGCATTTT
V gene: TRBV30; J gene: TRBJ2-1; clone size: .; D gene: TRBD1; CDR3 length: 14; CDR3 protein: CAWSVGQGADEQFF; CDR3 DNA: TGTGCCTGGAGTGTTGGGCAGGGGGCCGATGAGCAGTTCTTC
V gene: TRBV28; J gene: TRBJ2-1; clone size: .; D gene: .; CDR3 length: 13; CDR3 protein: CASSFSDYNEQFF; CDR3 DNA: TGTGCCAGCAGTTTTTCAGACTACAATGAGCAGTTCTTC
V gene: TRBV28; J gene: TRBJ1-4; clone size: .; D gene: .; CDR3 length: 12; CDR3 protein: CASTSSPEKLFF; CDR3 DNA: TGTGCCAGCACCTCGTCCCCGGAAAAACTGTTTTTT
V gene: TRBV29-1; J gene: TRBJ2-1; clone size: .; D gene: TRBD2; CDR3 length: 14; CDR3 protein: CSVDGGSSYNEQFF; CDR3 DNA: TGCAGCGTTGATGGCGGGAGCTCCTACAATGAGCAGTTCTTC
V gene: TRBV9; J gene: TRBJ2-3; clone size: .; D gene: .; CDR3 length: 14; CDR3 protein: CASSVETHTDTQYF; CDR3 DNA: TGTGCCAGCAGCGTAGAAACTCACACAGATACGCAGTATTTT
V gene: TRBV19; J gene: TRBJ2-7; clone size: .; D gene: .; CDR3 length: 15; CDR3 protein: CASSIGLGSAYEQYF; CDR3 DNA: TGTGCCAGTAGTATAGGATTGGGGAGTGCGTACGAGCAGTACTTC
V gene: TRBV12-3/TRBV12-4; J gene: TRBJ1-2; clone size: .; D gene: .; CDR3 length: 10; CDR3 protein: CAGGDYGYTF; CDR3 DNA: TGTGCCGGGGGCGACTATGGCTACACCTTC
V gene: TRBV5-1; J gene: TRBJ2-5; clone size: .; D gene: .; CDR3 length: 12; CDR3 protein: CASSVNQETQYF; CDR3 DNA: TGCGCCAGCAGCGTAAACCAAGAGACCCAGTACTTC
V gene: TRBV30; J gene: TRBJ2-7; clone size: .; D gene: TRBD1; CDR3 length: 14; CDR3 protein: CAWSGQGGFYEQYF; CDR3 DNA: TGTGCCTGGAGCGGACAGGGGGGTTTCTACGAGCAGTACTTC
V gene: TRBV6-2/TRBV6-3; J gene: TRBJ1-1; clone size: .; D gene: .; CDR3 length: 14; CDR3 protein: CASSYLLERVEAFF; CDR3 DNA: TGTGCCAGCAGTTACCTGTTGGAACGGGTTGAAGCTTTCTTT
V gene: TRBV5-6; J gene: TRBJ2-3; clone size: .; D gene: TRBD1; CDR3 length: 16; CDR3 protein: CASSLATGGATDTQYF; CDR3 DNA: TGTGCCAGCAGCTTGGCGACAGGGGGCGCGACAGATACGCAGTATTTT
V gene: TRBV7-8; J gene: TRBJ2-6; clone size: .; D gene: .; CDR3 length: 14; CDR3 protein: CASSLGQTANVLTF; CDR3 DNA: TGTGCCAGCAGCTTAGGACAGACGGCCAACGTCCTGACTTTC
V gene: TRBV24-1; J gene: TRBJ2-7; clone size: .; D gene: TRBD1; CDR3 length: 13; CDR3 protein: CATSPGTAYEQYF; CDR3 DNA: TGTGCCACCAGCCCCGGGACAGCATACGAGCAGTACTTC
V gene: TRBV7-8; J gene: TRBJ1-5; clone size: .; D gene: .; CDR3 length: 16; CDR3 protein: CASSLGWGRSDQPQHF; CDR3 DNA: TGTGCCAGCAGCTTAGGGTGGGGCAGGAGCGACCAGCCCCAGCATTTT
V gene: TRBV19; J gene: TRBJ2-7; clone size: .; D gene: .; CDR3 length: 13; CDR3 protein: CASSTGVAYEQYF; CDR3 DNA: TGTGCCAGTAGTACGGGGGTGGCCTACGAGCAGTACTTC
V gene: TRBV10-3; J gene: TRBJ2-7; clone size: .; D gene: .; CDR3 length: 18; CDR3 protein: CAIREGNFNRDTPYEQYF; CDR3 DNA: TGTGCCATCAGGGAAGGCAATTTTAACCGGGACACCCCCTACGAGCAGTACTTC
V gene: TRBV11-2; J gene: TRBJ1-3; clone size: .; D gene: TRBD1; CDR3 length: 14; CDR3 protein: CASSLGTEGNTIYF; CDR3 DNA: TGTGCCAGCAGCTTGGGGACAGAAGGAAACACCATATATTTT
V gene: TRBV5-1; J gene: TRBJ1-3; clone size: .; D gene: TRBD1; CDR3 length: 15; CDR3 protein: CASSGGQGNGNTIYF; CDR3 DNA: TGCGCCAGCAGCGGGGGACAGGGTAACGGAAACACCATATATTTT
V gene: TRBV7-6; J gene: TRBJ2-1; clone size: .; D gene: TRBD2; CDR3 length: 17; CDR3 protein: CASSLASGRVTYNEQFF; CDR3 DNA: TGTGCCAGCAGCTTAGCGAGCGGGAGGGTCACCTACAATGAGCAGTTCTTC
V gene: TRBV28; J gene: TRBJ1-2; clone size: few; D gene: .; CDR3 length: 17; CDR3 protein: CASSGVFDSSAHYGYTF; CDR3 DNA: TGTGCCAGCAGTGGCGTATTCGACAGCTCGGCCCACTATGGCTACACCTTC
V gene: TRBV14; J gene: TRBJ1-2; clone size: .; D gene: .; CDR3 length: 14; CDR3 protein: CASSQGTVNYGYTF; CDR3 DNA: TGTGCCAGCAGCCAAGGAACAGTTAACTATGGCTACACCTTC
V gene: TRBV28; J gene: TRBJ1-5; clone size: .; D gene: .; CDR3 length: 13; CDR3 protein: CASTEQVYQPQHF; CDR3 DNA: TGTGCCAGCACTGAACAGGTTTATCAGCCCCAGCATTTT
V gene: TRBV6-5; J gene: TRBJ2-7; clone size: .; D gene: .; CDR3 length: 11; CDR3 protein: CASWAGEEQYF; CDR3 DNA: TGTGCCAGCTGGGCCGGGGAAGAGCAGTACTTC
V gene: TRBV5-6; J gene: TRBJ2-3; clone size: .; D gene: TRBD2; CDR3 length: 14; CDR3 protein: CASSFWSGGGIGYF; CDR3 DNA: TGTGCCAGCAGCTTCTGGAGCGGGGGGGGCATTGGGTATTTT
V gene: TRBV24-1; J gene: TRBJ2-1; clone size: .; D gene: .; CDR3 length: 18; CDR3 protein: CATSDSFVRGSSYNEQFF; CDR3 DNA: TGTGCCACCAGTGATTCGTTCGTCCGGGGTAGCTCCTACAATGAGCAGTTCTTC
V gene: TRBV7-2; J gene: TRBJ2-1; clone size: .; D gene: .; CDR3 length: 14; CDR3 protein: CASSLVDSYNEQFF; CDR3 DNA: TGTGCCAGCAGCTTAGTAGACTCCTACAATGAGCAGTTCTTC
V gene: TRBV28; J gene: TRBJ1-1; clone size: .; D gene: .; CDR3 length: 13; CDR3 protein: CASTRLLNTEAFF; CDR3 DNA: TGTGCCAGCACAAGACTCTTAAACACTGAAGCTTTCTTT
V gene: TRBV6-5; J gene: TRBJ1-3; clone size: .; D gene: .; CDR3 length: 14; CDR3 protein: CASSYRGSGNTIYF; CDR3 DNA: TGTGCCAGCAGTTATAGGGGATCTGGAAACACCATATATTTT
V gene: TRBV6-1; J gene: TRBJ1-2; clone size: .; D gene: TRBD1; CDR3 length: 14; CDR3 protein: CASSERTGRYGYTF; CDR3 DNA: TGTGCCAGCAGTGAAAGGACAGGGAGGTATGGCTACACCTTC
V gene: TRBV5-6; J gene: TRBJ1-2; clone size: .; D gene: TRBD1; CDR3 length: 15; CDR3 protein: CASSLVRGADYGYTF; CDR3 DNA: TGTGCCAGCAGCTTGGTCAGGGGGGCCGACTATGGCTACACCTTC
V gene: TRBV29-1; J gene: TRBJ1-3; clone size: .; D gene: TRBD1; CDR3 length: 16; CDR3 protein: CSASKLTGGAGNTIYF; CDR3 DNA: TGCAGCGCCTCCAAACTGACAGGGGGAGCTGGAAACACCATATATTTT
V gene: TRBV10-3; J gene: TRBJ2-7; clone size: .; D gene: .; CDR3 length: 13; CDR3 protein: CAISEQGAYEQYF; CDR3 DNA: TGTGCCATCAGTGAGCAGGGTGCCTACGAGCAGTACTTC
V gene: TRBV12-5; J gene: TRBJ1-2; clone size: .; D gene: TRBD1; CDR3 length: 14; CDR3 protein: CASGPGTGNYGYTF; CDR3 DNA: TGTGCTAGTGGTCCAGGGACAGGGAACTATGGCTACACCTTC
V gene: TRBV28; J gene: TRBJ2-5; clone size: .; D gene: .; CDR3 length: 11; CDR3 protein: CASSFRETQYF; CDR3 DNA: TGTGCCAGCAGTTTCCGGGAGACCCAGTACTTC
V gene: TRBV28; J gene: TRBJ1-2; clone size: .; D gene: TRBD1; CDR3 length: 18; CDR3 protein: CASSSTGTGGARWNGYTF; CDR3 DNA: TGTGCCAGCAGTTCTACCGGGACAGGGGGCGCCCGATGGAATGGCTACACCTTC
V gene: TRBV29-1; J gene: TRBJ2-7; clone size: .; D gene: .; CDR3 length: 14; CDR3 protein: CSLPIGVDSYEQYF; CDR3 DNA: TGCAGTCTCCCAATCGGAGTGGATTCCTACGAGCAGTACTTC
V gene: TRBV4-1; J gene: TRBJ1-1; clone size: .; D gene: .; CDR3 length: 16; CDR3 protein: CASSQPFRVEHTEAFF; CDR3 DNA: TGCGCCAGCAGCCAACCGTTCAGGGTAGAACACACTGAAGCTTTCTTT
V gene: TRBV27; J gene: TRBJ2-1; clone size: .; D gene: .; CDR3 length: 16; CDR3 protein: CASSPLTGYPYNEQFF; CDR3 DNA: TGTGCCAGCAGCCCCCTCACAGGGTACCCCTACAATGAGCAGTTCTTC
V gene: TRBV5-1; J gene: TRBJ2-1; clone size: .; D gene: .; CDR3 length: 15; CDR3 protein: CASSLVGLTGNEQFF; CDR3 DNA: TGCGCCAGCAGCTTGGTGGGACTCACCGGCAATGAGCAGTTCTTC
V gene: TRBV6-2/TRBV6-3; J gene: TRBJ1-3; clone size: .; D gene: .; CDR3 length: 15; CDR3 protein: CASSYSAGAGNTIYF; CDR3 DNA: TGTGCCAGCAGTTACTCGGCAGGGGCCGGAAACACCATATATTTT